This T cell receptor beta chain was found in a study of T cells in Graves' hyperthyroidism and ophthalmopathy. Broader study findings: The model anticipated ophthalmopathy a median about six months pre-onset. From stable hyperthyroidism, ophthalmopathy was set apart by a 13 V-J model.

About this clonotype itself: What it binds is not known.

Unmatched junction bases numbered 9, after V lost 0 bases and J lost 8 bases. The CDR3 is made up of 17 amino acids. The V gene's germline CDR1 is MGHRA and CDR2 YSYEKL. Each diagnosis drew on symptoms, thyroxine, TRAb, thyroid ultrasound and orbital computed tomography findings. What was amplified from RNA transcripts were TCR beta CDR3 regions. The primer set for the first-round RT-PCR of the TCR CDR3 was HTBI. From the multiplex PCR reads, TCRdb called clonotypes with MiXCR, one entry per CDR3 protein. The sample contains about 600,000 distinct CDR3 sequences, 11% to 15% of which appear only once. V is TRBV4-1 and J is TRBJ2-1; 11 bases fit TRBD2. The TCR originated in a woman between 18 and 29 years old with Graves' ophthalmopathy. The specimen was blood. The CDR3 loop is CASSQEASLAGGDEQFF. The CDR3 nucleotides read TGCGCCAGCAGCCAAGAAGCGAGCCTAGCGGGAGGCGATGAGCAGTTCTTC.